Below are 17 T cell receptor beta chains sequenced from a single sample in a study of T cells in localized non-small cell lung cancer. Repertoires were generated with immunoSEQ multiplex PCR, while TCRdb's copy carries only in-frame clones and drops some. Altogether over 25,000 clones are present, roughly 75% being singletons, with the ten largest covering 33%. The material sequenced was peripheral blood, taken before any cancer treatment. The receptor set was obtained from a male donor at least 60 years old with stage II squamous cell lung carcinoma.

This chain joins TRBV19 and TRBJ1-1; tentatively, D is TRBD1 (6 bases). Trimming took 7 bases from V and 1 from J, leaving 13 bases between them. Per germline, CDR1 LNHDA and CDR2 SQIVND (reference sequence). The CDR3 extends over 14 amino acids. In DNA form, the CDR3 reads TGTGCCAGTACCCTCGGGGGGCGGAACACTGAAGCTTTCTTT. Protein product: CASTLGGRNTEAFF.

The chain links TRBV6-5 to TRBJ2-7; possibly TRBD1 or TRBD2 for D (5 bases each). Germline CDR1 and CDR2: MNHEY and SVGAGI. Trimming shortened V by 0 bases and J by 5 bases, and 8 bases separated the two germline ends. This CDR3 is built from 13 residues. CDR3 coding DNA: TGTGCCAGCAGTTACTCGGGGACCCACGAGCAGTACTTC. Its protein product is CASSYSGTHEQYF.

This clone has more than one count but fewer than ten. The V and J genes are TRBV11-2 and TRBJ2-3; D unresolved. This CDR3 is built from 15 residues. The V end was cut by 6 bases, the J end by 4 bases, with 17 bases between. Germline V gene data show CDR1 as SGHAT and CDR2 as FQNNGV. The CDR3 sequence is CASSRQAGVADTQYF. The CDR3 DNA reads TGTGCCAGCAGTCGTCAAGCTGGAGTAGCAGATACGCAGTATTTT. The whole variable domain, remainder taken from reference TRBV11-2 and TRBJ2-3, is EAGVAQSPRYKIIEKRQSVAFWCNPISGHATLYWYQQILGQGPKLLIQFQNNGVVDDSQLPKDRFSAERLKGVDSTLKIQPAKLEDSAVYLCASSRQAGVADTQYFGPGTRLTVL.

Details on this clone: Other DNA sequences from this sample encode an identical CDR3 as well. The chain is built from TRBV15 and TRBJ2-1; the D gene is possibly TRBD2 (5 bases). Germline-derived CDR1 and CDR2 are LNHNV and YYDKDF (reference sequence). V lost 0 bases, J lost 5 bases, and 8 bases lay in between. CDR3 length: 14 residues. The CDR3 DNA reads TGTGCCACCAGCAGAGATGGAGGTAACAATGAGCAGTTCTTC. Translating it yields CATSRDGGNNEQFF.

The rearrangement uses TRBV10-3 and TRBJ2-7; D is uncertain. Germline lookup yields CDR1 ENHRY and CDR2 SYGVKD. Trimming removed 0 bases at V and 4 bases at J, with 7 bases between. This CDR3 contains 13 residues. The CDR3 DNA sequence: TGTGCCATCAGTGAGTCGGCCCCTTACGAGCAGTACTTC. It yields the protein CAISESAPYEQYF.

The chain couples TRBV5-4 to TRBJ2-1; D possibly corresponds to TRBD2 (6 bases). V shed 2 bases and J shed 8 bases, with 14 bases lying between them. This CDR3 has 14 residues. Germline-derived CDR1 and CDR2 are SGHNT and YYREEE (reference sequence). DNA for the CDR3: TGTGCCAGCAGCTTCCTGACTAGGTCCGATGAGCAGTTCTTC. Translated, it gives CASSFLTRSDEQFF. The full variable domain, in which reference TRBV5-4 and TRBJ2-1 provide the parts outside the CDR3, is ETGVTQSPTHLIKTRGQQVTLRCSSQSGHNTVSWYQQALGQGPQFIFQYYREEENGRGNFPPRFSGLQFPNYSSELNVNALELDDSALYLCASSFLTRSDEQFFGPGTRLTVL.

The rearrangement uses TRBV7-2 and TRBJ2-3; 8 nucleotides line up with TRBD2. Losses at the gene ends were 3 bases for V and 2 bases for J; bases not matched to a gene: 4. The CDR3 is 15 residues long. Germline V gene lookup returns CDR1 SGHTA and CDR2 FQGNSA. The CDR3 reads CASSFQRGTTDTQYF. CDR3 DNA: TGTGCCAGCAGCTTTCAGCGGGGGACCACAGATACGCAGTATTTT.

This clone was picked up a small number of times. The CDR3 coding sequence is TGTGCCAGCAGTGAAGTAGGGGGCCGCACTGAAGCTTTCTTT. This sequence encodes CASSEVGGRTEAFF. The chain recombines TRBV6-4 with TRBJ1-1; 7 bases match TRBD1. V lost 3 bases and J lost 4; bases outside the gene matches: 5. Germline assignment: CDR1 MRHNA and CDR2 SNTAGT. This CDR3 has 14 residues.

The rearrangement uses TRBV10-3 and TRBJ1-1; D unclear. CDR3 length equals 13 residues. CDR1 is ENHRY, CDR2 SYGVKD, per germline. V was clipped by 6 bases and J by 2 bases, with 10 bases between them. CDR3 DNA: TGTGCCATCAGCCCTGTAGCTAACACTGAAGCTTTCTTT. It translates to CAISPVANTEAFF.

For this clone: This sample also contains other DNA sequences that code for the same CDR3. V usage is TRBV18 and J usage is TRBJ1-1; D not certain. V was clipped by 0 bases and J by 3 bases, with 8 bases between them. This CDR3 has 14 amino acids. Germline V gene sequence: CDR1 KGHSH, CDR2 LQKENI. Here the CDR3 DNA reads TGTGCCAGCTCACCACCGTGGAGAGACACTGAAGCTTTCTTT. Its translation is CASSPPWRDTEAFF. The whole variable domain, filled in from reference TRBV18 and TRBJ1-1, reads NAGVMQNPRHLVRRRGQEARLRCSPMKGHSHVYWYRQLPEEGLKFMVYLQKENIIDESGMPKERFSAEFPKEGPSILRIQQVVRGDSAAYFCASSPPWRDTEAFFGQGTRLTVV.

The chain joins TRBV15 to TRBJ1-5, with D unresolved. The V gene's germline CDR1 is LNHNV and CDR2 YYDKDF (reference sequence). The CDR3 is made up of 14 amino acids. Trimming took 4 bases from V and 4 from J, leaving 11 bases between them. CDR3 bases: TGTGCCACCAGCAAGCTTGGTGGGAATCAGCCCCAGCATTTT. It encodes CATSKLGGNQPQHF.

V gene TRBV9 combines with J gene TRBJ2-1; 8 bases match TRBD1. There are 15 residues in the CDR3. With 4 bases clipped from V and 6 bases from J, the junction kept 9 bases outside the gene matches. CDR1 and CDR2 (germline): SGDLS, YYNGEE. This chain's CDR3 is CASSPHRGYPNEQFF. The DNA for the CDR3 is TGTGCCAGCAGCCCACACAGGGGGTATCCCAATGAGCAGTTCTTC.

This chain joins TRBV10-3 and TRBJ1-2; 10 bases align to TRBD1. This CDR3 is 14 amino acids long. Germline assignment: CDR1 ENHRY and CDR2 SYGVKD. With V trimmed by 8 bases and J by 0 bases, 3 bases remained unmatched. CDR3 coding DNA: TGTGCCATCGCAGGACAGGGGGCTAACTATGGCTACACCTTC. This gives the protein CAIAGQGANYGYTF.

Only a few counts were recorded for this clone. This chain uses TRBV5-4 with TRBJ2-5; 8 nucleotides match TRBD2. Germline V CDR1 and CDR2: SGHNT, YYREEE (reference sequence). This CDR3 contains 14 residues. J was trimmed by 1 base and V by 4 bases; bases with no gene match: 3. The CDR3 DNA is TGTGCCAGCAGCCTGCGGGGGGCCCAAGAGACCCAGTACTTC. This translates into CASSLRGAQETQYF.

The V gene is TRBV9, the J gene TRBJ2-1; TRBD2 might be the D (5 bases). The CDR3 has 12 residues. Trimming took off 6 bases at V and 6 bases at J, with 10 bases between the two ends. The germline gives CDR1 SGDLS, CDR2 YYNGEE. The CDR3 coding sequence is TGTGCCAGCACTCGAGGGAGCAATGAGCAGTTCTTC. This codes for CASTRGSNEQFF.

The chain uses TRBV6-1 and TRBJ2-3; maybe TRBD2 (7 bases). This CDR3 is 14 amino acids long. Germline V gene sequence: CDR1 MNHNS, CDR2 SASEGT. V was pared by 4 bases and J by 3 bases, with 11 bases between. In DNA form, the CDR3 reads TGTGCCAGCAGTGTCGGGGGGCTTACAGATACGCAGTATTTT. Protein product: CASSVGGLTDTQYF.

The V gene is TRBV10-3, the J gene TRBJ2-7; D perhaps matches TRBD2 (6 bases). CDR3 length: 16 residues. Trimming took off 0 bases at V and 0 bases at J, with 12 bases between the two ends. Germline lookup yields CDR1 ENHRY and CDR2 SYGVKD. The DNA of the CDR3 is TGTGCCATCAGTGAGTCGAGGCGGGATAGCTCCTACGAGCAGTACTTC. Its translation: CAISESRRDSSYEQYF.